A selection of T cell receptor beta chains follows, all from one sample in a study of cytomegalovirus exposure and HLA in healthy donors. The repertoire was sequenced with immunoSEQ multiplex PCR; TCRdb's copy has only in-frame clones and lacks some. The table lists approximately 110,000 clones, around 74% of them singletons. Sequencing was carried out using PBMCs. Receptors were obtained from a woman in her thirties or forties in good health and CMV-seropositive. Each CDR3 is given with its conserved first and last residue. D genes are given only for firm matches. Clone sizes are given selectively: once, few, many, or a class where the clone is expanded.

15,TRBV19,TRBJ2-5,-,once,TGTGCCAGTAGTATGTTAGGGGTTGGAGAAGAGACCCAGTACTTC,CASSMLGVGEETQYF
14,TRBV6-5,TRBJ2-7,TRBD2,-,TGTGCCAGCAGTTACTCGAAGCGGGACTACGAGCAGTACTTC,CASSYSKRDYEQYF
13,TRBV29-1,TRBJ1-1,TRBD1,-,TGCAGCGCCAGGGGCGGGACAGCTACTGAAGCTTTCTTT,CSARGGTATEAFF
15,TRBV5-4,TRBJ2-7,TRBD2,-,TGTGCCAGCAGCCCAAGGGAGGGAGGGTCCTACGAGCAGTACTTC,CASSPREGGSYEQYF
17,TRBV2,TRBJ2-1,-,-,TGTGCCAGCAGTGAATCCTCCCTCTACCCCTCCTACAATGAGCAGTTCTTC,CASSESSLYPSYNEQFF
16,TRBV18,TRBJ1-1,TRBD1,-,TGTGCCAGCTCACCAGGGACAGGGGGCGCTAGGGGTGAAGCTTTCTTT,CASSPGTGGARGEAFF
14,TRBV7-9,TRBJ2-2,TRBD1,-,TGTTCCATTACGACGGACAGGGGAAACGGGGAGCTGTTTTTT,CSITTDRGNGELFF
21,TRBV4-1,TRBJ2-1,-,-,TGCGCCAGCAGCAAAACTTTTTCGGAGGGGACTCCACCGAGGCGAAGCGATGAGCAGTTCTTC,CASSKTFSEGTPPRRSDEQFF
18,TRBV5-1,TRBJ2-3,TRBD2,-,TGCGCCAGCAGCCCGGGTGGCCTTAGCGGGGGCCGCACAGATACGCAGTATTTT,CASSPGGLSGGRTDTQYF
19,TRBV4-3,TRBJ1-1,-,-,TGCGCCAGCAGCCAAGGAACACGTATTTGGAGGCGAGTGAACACTGAAGCTTTCTTT,CASSQGTRIWRRVNTEAFF
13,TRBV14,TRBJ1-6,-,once,TGTGCCAGCAGCCAAGGGAGGGGTTCACCCCTCCACTTT,CASSQGRGSPLHF
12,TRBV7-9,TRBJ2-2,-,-,TGTTCCAGCAGCTTATCGACCGGGGAGCTGTTTTTT,CSSSLSTGELFF
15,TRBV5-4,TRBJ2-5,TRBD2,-,TGTGCCAGCAGCCGGATGGCCGGGGGGGGAGAGACCCAGTACTTC,CASSRMAGGGETQYF
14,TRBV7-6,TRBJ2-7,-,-,TGTGCCAGCAGCTTGGAGGGGTTGGCCTACGAGCAGTACTTC,CASSLEGLAYEQYF
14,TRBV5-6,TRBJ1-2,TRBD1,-,TGTGCCAGTCGGACAGGGGGGCATTTTTATGGCTACACCTTC,CASRTGGHFYGYTF
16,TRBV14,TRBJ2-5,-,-,TGTGCCAGCAGCCAAGATGGCCGGGGAATTTGGGAGACCCAGTACTTC,CASSQDGRGIWETQYF
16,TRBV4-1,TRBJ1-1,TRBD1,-,TGCGCCAGCAGCCATCTAAAAACAGGGGGGAGAACTGAAGCTTTCTTT,CASSHLKTGGRTEAFF
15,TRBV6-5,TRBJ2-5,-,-,TGTGCCAGCAGTCGGGACTGGCCCTTCCAAGAGACCCAGTACTTC,CASSRDWPFQETQYF
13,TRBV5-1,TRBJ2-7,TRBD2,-,TGCGCCAGCAGCTTAGCGGGGACCTACGAGCAGTACTTC,CASSLAGTYEQYF
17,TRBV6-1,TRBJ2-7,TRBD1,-,TGTGCCAGCAGTGAAGCGTCGGACAGGTCCCCACCCTACGAGCAGTACTTC,CASSEASDRSPPYEQYF
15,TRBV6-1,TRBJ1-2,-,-,TGTGCCAGCAGTGAAGACCCCAGGGAACGCTATGGCTACACCTTC,CASSEDPRERYGYTF